Listed below are T cell receptor beta chains from one sample, sequenced in a study of T-cell memory formation after mild COVID-19. TCRdb used MiXCR to reprocess the 5' RACE reads, holding one entry per CDR3 protein. The sample lists almost 350,000 distinct CDR3 sequences, 20% to 25% occurring once. The sequencing input was PBMCs or a T cell subset sorted from them (not recorded which). All receptors derive from a man aged 18 to 29 who had mild COVID-19 (a few samples of this study predate the infection). Cell type and time point are not known. Both conserved end residues are part of each CDR3. The D gene is left open where the match is weak. Size tells how often a clone was seen (once, few, many) or the class of an expanded clone, and some rows leave it out.

d_call j_call v_call clone_size cdr3_aa cdr3_nt
TRBD1 TRBJ1-2 TRBV5-1 few CASSLALGQGEGYTF TGCGCCAGCAGCTTGGCCCTTGGACAGGGGGAGGGCTACACCTTC
TRBD2 TRBJ2-5 TRBV5-1 few CASSLFGGEETQYF TGCGCCAGCAGCTTGTTCGGGGGGGAAGAGACCCAGTACTTC
TRBD1 TRBJ2-1 TRBV29-1 NA CSVDAMDRALYNEQFF TGCAGCGTTGACGCGATGGACAGGGCTCTCTACAATGAGCAGTTCTTC
NA TRBJ1-6 TRBV20-1 once CSARPPSYNSPLHF TGCAGTGCTAGACCGCCCTCCTATAATTCACCCCTCCACTTT
TRBD2 TRBJ2-2 TRBV6-5 NA CASSYWGGADTGELFF TGTGCCAGCAGTTACTGGGGAGGGGCCGACACCGGGGAGCTGTTTTTT
TRBD2 TRBJ2-1 TRBV3-1 NA CASSPGPLAGVGNEQFF TGTGCCAGCAGCCCAGGCCCTCTAGCGGGGGTCGGCAATGAGCAGTTCTTC
NA TRBJ1-4 TRBV4-3 NA CASSQLLGRGWKSEKLFF TGCGCCAGCAGCCAACTACTCGGACGGGGGTGGAAAAGTGAAAAACTGTTTTTT
NA TRBJ2-7 TRBV9 NA CASSGGTVQYF TGTGCCAGCAGCGGAGGAACGGTGCAGTACTTC
NA TRBJ2-5 TRBV2 NA CASSDRAKTQYF TGTGCCAGCAGTGACAGGGCCAAGACCCAGTACTTC
TRBD2 TRBJ2-1 TRBV5-1 few CASSLKRGGYNEQFF TGCGCCAGCAGCTTGAAGCGGGGGGGCTACAATGAGCAGTTCTTC
NA TRBJ1-5 TRBV12-3/TRBV12-4 many CASSLGVGNQPQHF TGTGCCAGCAGTTTGGGGGTTGGCAATCAGCCCCAGCATTTT
TRBD2 TRBJ2-7 TRBV27 few CASSLSSSGGYEQYF TGTGCCAGCAGTTTATCGTCTAGCGGGGGGTACGAGCAGTACTTC
NA TRBJ1-2 TRBV10-3 once CAISADSLSRGYTF TGTGCCATCAGTGCCGACTCCCTTTCTAGGGGCTACACCTTC
NA TRBJ1-4 TRBV7-7 many CASSLAQDEKLFF TGTGCTAGCAGCTTAGCCCAAGATGAAAAACTGTTTTTT
NA TRBJ1-5 TRBV6-5 NA CASSYGSLGSNQPQHF TGTGCCAGCAGTTACGGGTCCCTAGGTAGCAATCAGCCCCAGCATTTT
NA TRBJ1-1 TRBV18 NA CASSPREGVSTEAFF TGTGCCAGCTCACCAAGGGAGGGGGTGAGCACTGAAGCTTTCTTT
NA TRBJ2-2 TRBV6-5 NA CASSYSGGSNTGELFF TGTGCCAGCAGTTACTCCGGGGGCTCGAACACCGGGGAGCTGTTTTTT
TRBD1 TRBJ2-3 TRBV19 few CASSTGTGHTDTQYF TGTGCCAGTAGTACCGGGACAGGGCACACAGATACGCAGTATTTT
TRBD2 TRBJ2-1 TRBV18 NA CASSQASGGRTSYNEQFF TGTGCCAGCTCACAGGCGAGCGGGGGGCGAACCTCCTACAATGAGCAGTTCTTC
TRBD2 TRBJ2-2 TRBV20-1 NA CSARERGFTGELFF TGCAGTGCTAGAGAGCGGGGGTTCACCGGGGAGCTGTTTTTT
NA TRBJ1-5 TRBV20-1 NA CSASRTLSYDSNQPQHF TGCAGTGCTAGCAGGACGCTTTCGTATGATAGCAATCAGCCCCAGCATTTT
NA TRBJ2-5 TRBV7-3 NA CASSLNRVETQYF TGTGCCAGCAGCCTAAACAGGGTGGAGACCCAGTACTTC
NA TRBJ2-3 TRBV20-1 NA CSARGRLLSTDTQYF TGCAGTGCTAGAGGAAGGCTTCTCAGCACAGATACGCAGTATTTT
TRBD1 TRBJ1-1 TRBV7-2 many CASSLSSPSGTGYGTEAFF TGTGCCAGCAGCTTATCCTCACCGTCCGGGACAGGGTATGGCACTGAAGCTTTCTTT
NA TRBJ2-5 TRBV7-2 NA CASSLLGPGETQYF TGTGCCAGCAGCTTATTAGGGCCCGGGGAGACCCAGTACTTC
TRBD1 TRBJ1-3 TRBV7-9 NA CASSDGTGVGNTIYF TGTGCCAGCTCCGACGGGACAGGGGTCGGAAACACCATATATTTT
NA TRBJ2-2 TRBV24-1 NA CATSDAGHYTGELFF TGTGCCACCAGTGATGCGGGACATTACACCGGGGAGCTGTTTTTT
NA TRBJ1-1 TRBV5-4 NA CASSLFDNTEAFF TGTGCCAGCAGCTTGTTTGACAACACTGAAGCTTTCTTT
NA TRBJ2-1 TRBV20-1 few CSARPGDPYNEQFF TGCAGTGCTAGGCCTGGGGACCCCTACAATGAGCAGTTCTTC
NA TRBJ1-1 TRBV12-3/TRBV12-4 many CASTLLRETEAFF TGTGCCAGCACGCTCCTCCGGGAGACTGAAGCTTTCTTT
NA TRBJ2-2 TRBV4-2 few CASSTRVSDENTGELFF TGTGCCAGCAGTACGAGGGTTAGCGATGAGAACACCGGGGAGCTGTTTTTT
NA TRBJ1-3 TRBV20-1 few CSVRIGSGNTIYF TGCAGTGTTAGGATCGGCTCTGGAAACACCATATATTTT
NA TRBJ1-3 TRBV5-6 few CASSLGDIASGNTIYF TGTGCCAGCAGCTTGGGGGACATCGCCTCTGGAAACACCATATATTTT
TRBD2 TRBJ2-5 TRBV20-1 few CSAILAGNQETQYF TGCAGTGCTATCCTAGCGGGGAATCAAGAGACCCAGTACTTC
TRBD2 TRBJ2-4 TRBV7-8 many CASSLALAGVGTKNIQYF TGTGCCAGCAGCCTGGCTCTAGCGGGGGTCGGTACCAAAAACATTCAGTACTTC
NA TRBJ2-5 TRBV7-2 many CASSLSAAQETQYF TGTGCCAGCAGCTTATCAGCGGCTCAAGAGACCCAGTACTTC
NA TRBJ2-3 TRBV7-2 NA CASSPPGGRTDTQYF TGTGCCAGCAGCCCCCCGGGCGGTCGCACAGATACGCAGTATTTT
NA TRBJ1-1 TRBV4-3 few CASVRSHPVNTEAFF TGCGCCAGCGTGCGTAGTCACCCGGTGAACACTGAAGCTTTCTTT
NA TRBJ2-3 TRBV24-1 NA CATSAGGRAEDTQYF TGTGCCACCAGTGCCGGGGGGCGGGCAGAAGATACGCAGTATTTT
NA TRBJ2-3 TRBV6-2/TRBV6-3 NA CASRPGTAGTDTQYF TGTGCCAGCAGGCCCGGGACGGCGGGCACAGATACGCAGTATTTT
TRBD1 TRBJ2-3 TRBV5-1 few CASSSPGTVTDTQYF TGCGCCAGCAGCTCGCCCGGGACAGTCACAGATACGCAGTATTTT
TRBD2 TRBJ2-3 TRBV7-2 NA CASSPGSAGGSQYF TGTGCCAGCAGCCCTGGGTCGGCGGGAGGATCGCAGTATTTT
TRBD2 TRBJ2-3 TRBV5-1 NA CASSLGASGFSTDTQYF TGCGCCAGCAGCTTGGGAGCTAGCGGGTTTAGCACAGATACGCAGTATTTT
NA TRBJ2-7 TRBV20-1 few CSAREAGRGYEQYF TGCAGTGCTAGAGAGGCAGGGCGAGGTTACGAGCAGTACTTC
TRBD2 TRBJ2-3 TRBV10-3 many CAISGSSGGYTDTQYF TGTGCCATCAGTGGCTCTAGCGGGGGTTACACAGATACGCAGTATTTT
NA TRBJ1-1 TRBV6-1 NA CASSEATHTEAFF TGTGCCAGCAGTGAAGCGACACACACTGAAGCTTTCTTT
TRBD2 TRBJ2-3 TRBV7-9 NA CASSATSGGRTDTQYF TGTGCCAGCAGCGCGACTAGCGGGGGGAGGACAGATACGCAGTATTTT
NA TRBJ2-2 TRBV4-3 NA CASSKLETATGELFF TGCGCCAGCAGCAAACTAGAAACTGCCACCGGGGAGCTGTTTTTT
NA TRBJ1-2 TRBV10-3 NA CAISGSGGHGYTF TGTGCCATCAGTGGGTCTGGGGGCCATGGCTACACCTTC
NA TRBJ1-2 TRBV5-1 NA CASSLVGDGVGGYTF TGCGCCAGCAGCTTGGTCGGGGACGGGGTTGGTGGCTACACCTTC
NA TRBJ2-3 TRBV5-6 NA CASGQGTSTDTQYF TGTGCCAGCGGGCAGGGAACAAGCACAGATACGCAGTATTTT
TRBD2 TRBJ2-1 TRBV7-2 NA CASSQGWRGGVNEQFF TGTGCCAGCAGTCAAGGTTGGCGGGGGGGCGTAAATGAGCAGTTCTTC
NA TRBJ2-7 TRBV27 once CASRSGLEQYF TGTGCCAGCAGATCGGGGCTCGAGCAGTACTTC
TRBD1 TRBJ2-4 TRBV12-3/TRBV12-4 few CASSLGRQGSLGYF TGTGCCAGCAGTTTGGGACGACAGGGGAGTTTGGGATACTTC
TRBD1 TRBJ2-7 TRBV5-1 few CASSPRGSSYEQYF TGCGCCAGCAGCCCCAGGGGGAGCTCCTACGAGCAGTACTTC